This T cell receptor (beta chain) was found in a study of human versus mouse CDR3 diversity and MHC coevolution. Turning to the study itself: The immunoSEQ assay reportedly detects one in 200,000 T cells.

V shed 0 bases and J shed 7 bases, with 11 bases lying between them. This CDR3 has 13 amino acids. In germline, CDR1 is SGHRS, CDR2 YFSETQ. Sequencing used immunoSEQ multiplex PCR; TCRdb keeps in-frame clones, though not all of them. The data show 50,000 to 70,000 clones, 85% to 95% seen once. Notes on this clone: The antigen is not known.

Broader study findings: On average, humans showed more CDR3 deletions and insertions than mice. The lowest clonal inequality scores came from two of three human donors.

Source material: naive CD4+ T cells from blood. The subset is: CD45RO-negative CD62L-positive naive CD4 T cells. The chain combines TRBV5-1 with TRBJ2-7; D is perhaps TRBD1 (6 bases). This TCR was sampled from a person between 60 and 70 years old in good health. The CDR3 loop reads CASSLAGVGEQYF. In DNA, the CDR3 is TGCGCCAGCAGCTTGGCAGGGGTGGGGGAGCAGTACTTC.